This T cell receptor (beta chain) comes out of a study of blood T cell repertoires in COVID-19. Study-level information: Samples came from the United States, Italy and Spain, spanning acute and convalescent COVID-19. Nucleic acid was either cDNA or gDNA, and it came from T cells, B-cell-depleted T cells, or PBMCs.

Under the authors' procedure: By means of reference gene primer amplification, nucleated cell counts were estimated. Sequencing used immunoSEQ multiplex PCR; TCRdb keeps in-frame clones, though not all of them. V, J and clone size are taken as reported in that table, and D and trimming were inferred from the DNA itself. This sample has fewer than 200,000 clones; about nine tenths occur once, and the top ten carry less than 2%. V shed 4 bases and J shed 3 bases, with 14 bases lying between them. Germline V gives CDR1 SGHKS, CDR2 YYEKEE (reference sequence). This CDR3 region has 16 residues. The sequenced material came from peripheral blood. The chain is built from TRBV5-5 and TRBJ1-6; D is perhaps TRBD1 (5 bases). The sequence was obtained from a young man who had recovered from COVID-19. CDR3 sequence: CASSVGGTGYNSPLHF. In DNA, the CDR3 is TGTGCCAGCAGCGTGGGCGGGACGGGCTATAATTCACCCCTCCACTTT.